The rows below give T cell receptor beta chains drawn from one sample of a study of vaccination and CD4 T cells after COVID-19. MiXCR, applied by TCRdb to the PCR reads, yields one record per CDR3 protein. The sample shows around 25,000 distinct CDR3 sequences, roughly 45% of them seen only once. No cognate antigen is known for these TCRs. Sample: CD4+ T cells from blood, cultured in vitro. The receptors derive from a human donor who had recovered from COVID-19. CDR3s include the opening cysteine and the closing phenylalanine or tryptophan. D genes are given only for firm matches. Size is omitted from some rows. Given values are once, few, many or a class for expanded clones.

clone_size: .; v_call: TRBV11-2; j_call: TRBJ1-1; d_call: .; cdr3_nt: TGTGCCAGCAGCTTAAAACGGATGAACACTGAAGCTTTCTTT; cdr3_aa: CASSLKRMNTEAFF
clone_size: .; v_call: TRBV30; j_call: TRBJ1-1; d_call: TRBD1; cdr3_nt: TGTGCCGGACAAAGAGACAGGGCCCCTAACACTGAAGCTTTCTTT; cdr3_aa: CAGQRDRAPNTEAFF
clone_size: .; v_call: TRBV20-1; j_call: TRBJ2-7; d_call: TRBD1; cdr3_nt: TGCAGTGCTAGATCGGGACAGAACTCCTACGAGCGGTACTTC; cdr3_aa: CSARSGQNSYERYF
clone_size: once; v_call: TRBV20-1; j_call: TRBJ2-3; d_call: .; cdr3_nt: TGCAGTGCTAGTTTGTCGATGAGGGATACGCAGTATTTT; cdr3_aa: CSASLSMRDTQYF
clone_size: .; v_call: TRBV10-3; j_call: TRBJ1-1; d_call: .; cdr3_nt: TGTGCCATCAGTGAGTCGGACGCAGGGAGCACTGAAGCTTTCTTT; cdr3_aa: CAISESDAGSTEAFF
clone_size: .; v_call: TRBV18; j_call: TRBJ2-5; d_call: .; cdr3_nt: TGTGCCAGCTCACGGACAACTCAAGAGACCCAGTACTTC; cdr3_aa: CASSRTTQETQYF
clone_size: .; v_call: TRBV24-1; j_call: TRBJ2-2; d_call: .; cdr3_nt: TGTGCCACCATGGGTCCCGGGGAGCTGTTTTTT; cdr3_aa: CATMGPGELFF
clone_size: few; v_call: TRBV28; j_call: TRBJ2-7; d_call: .; cdr3_nt: TGTGCCAGCAGTTTGCCAGCCTCCTACGAGCAGTACTTC; cdr3_aa: CASSLPASYEQYF
clone_size: .; v_call: TRBV5-8; j_call: TRBJ1-1; d_call: TRBD1; cdr3_nt: TGTGCCAGCAGCCCTCCCGGACAGGAGGAAGCTTTCTTT; cdr3_aa: CASSPPGQEEAFF
clone_size: .; v_call: TRBV6-5; j_call: TRBJ2-7; d_call: .; cdr3_nt: TGTGCCAGCAGTTACGGTCTAGCAGGATCCTACGAGCAGTACTTC; cdr3_aa: CASSYGLAGSYEQYF
clone_size: few; v_call: TRBV10-1; j_call: TRBJ1-1; d_call: .; cdr3_nt: TGCGCCAGCAGTCCCGGACAGCTGGGGCAAGCTTTCTTT; cdr3_aa: CASSPGQLGQAFF